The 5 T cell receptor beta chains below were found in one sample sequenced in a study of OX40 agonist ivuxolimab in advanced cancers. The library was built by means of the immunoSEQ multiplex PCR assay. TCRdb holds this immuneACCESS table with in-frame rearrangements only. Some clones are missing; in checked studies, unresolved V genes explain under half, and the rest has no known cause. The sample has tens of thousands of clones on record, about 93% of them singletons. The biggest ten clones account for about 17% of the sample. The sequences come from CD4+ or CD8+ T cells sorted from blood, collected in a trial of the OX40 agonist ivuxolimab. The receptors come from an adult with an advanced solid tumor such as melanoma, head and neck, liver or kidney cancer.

The CDR3 loop reads CASMAIGGPYGYTF. The CDR3 DNA is TGTGCCAGCATGGCGATCGGGGGCCCCTATGGCTACACCTTC. This chain connects TRBV27 to TRBJ1-2, with D tentatively TRBD1 (6 bases). V lost 7 bases, J lost 4 bases, and 16 bases lay in between. Germline assignment: CDR1 MNHEY and CDR2 SMNVEV (reference sequence). The CDR3 totals 14 residues.

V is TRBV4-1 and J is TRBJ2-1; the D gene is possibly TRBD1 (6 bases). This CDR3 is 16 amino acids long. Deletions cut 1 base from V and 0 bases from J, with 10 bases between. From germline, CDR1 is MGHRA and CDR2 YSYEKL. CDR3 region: CASSQVGGTSYNEQFF. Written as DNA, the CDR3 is TGCGCCAGCAGCCAAGTAGGGGGAACCTCCTACAATGAGCAGTTCTTC.

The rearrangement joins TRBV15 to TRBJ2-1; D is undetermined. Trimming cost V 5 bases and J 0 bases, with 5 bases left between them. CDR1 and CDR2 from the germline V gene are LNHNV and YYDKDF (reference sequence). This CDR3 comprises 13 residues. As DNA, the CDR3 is TGTGCCACCAGCGTTAGCTCCTACAATGAGCAGTTCTTC. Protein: CATSVSSYNEQFF.

This chain's CDR3 is CASSLGDRGHEQYF. The CDR3 coding sequence is TGTGCCAGCAGCTTAGGGGACAGGGGCCACGAGCAGTACTTC. This chain links TRBV7-9 with TRBJ2-7, with TRBD1 identical over 10 bases. Germline trimming cut 1 base from V and 5 bases from J; bases unmatched to any gene: 2. Germline V gene lookup returns CDR1 SEHNR and CDR2 FQNEAQ (reference sequence). The CDR3 totals 14 residues.

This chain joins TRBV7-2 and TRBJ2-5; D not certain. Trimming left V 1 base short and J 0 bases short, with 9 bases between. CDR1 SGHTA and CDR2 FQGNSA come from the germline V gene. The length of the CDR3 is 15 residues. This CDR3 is CASSLDDPYQETQYF. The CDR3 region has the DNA TGTGCCAGCAGCTTAGACGACCCTTACCAAGAGACCCAGTACTTC.